One sample yielded the 24 T cell receptor beta chains listed below, sequenced in a study of long-term antiretroviral therapy in people with HIV. This was the immunoSEQ v3.0 assay at survey level. Assay: immunoSEQ multiplex PCR; the TCRdb copy retains only in-frame clones and omits some. The sample contains 25,000 to 35,000 clones, 90% to 95% of which appear only once. The sample was unsorted PBMCs, taken approximately 6.1 years after starting antiretroviral therapy. These receptor sequences come from a young man with HIV.

This chain connects TRBV9 to TRBJ2-7, with TRBD2 matching over 7 bases. The junction had 9 bases not matched to a gene; V was cut back by 0 bases and J by 6 bases. The CDR3 spans 15 residues. CDR1 SGDLS and CDR2 YYNGEE come from the germline V gene. The CDR3 DNA reads TGTGCCAGCAGCGTAGGAAAGACTAGCCTTAGCGAGCAGTACTTC. Protein sequence: CASSVGKTSLSEQYF.

The gene calls are TRBV11-2 and TRBJ1-2, with 9 bases fitting TRBD1. V lost 4 bases to trimming and J lost 5 bases; unmatched junction nucleotides: 2. The CDR3 runs 13 residues. The germline V gene encodes CDR1 SGHAT and CDR2 FQNNGV. CDR3 coding DNA: TGTGCCAGCAGCTCGGGACAGGGTTATGGCTACACCTTC. Amino acid sequence: CASSSGQGYGYTF.

The CDR3 nucleotides are TGCGCCAGCAGTCCTGACGGCCACACCGGGGAGCTGTTTTTT. Translation gives CASSPDGHTGELFF. The chain has TRBV5-1 and TRBJ2-2; D remains unclear. V was trimmed by 5 bases and J by 3 bases, leaving 11 bases between them. Germline V lookup: CDR1 SGHRS, CDR2 YFSETQ. The CDR3 spans 14 residues.

This rearrangement joins TRBV5-4 to TRBJ1-5; 8 positions agree with TRBD1. CDR3 size: 15 residues. The V segment lost 4 bases and the J segment 4 bases; nucleotides outside the gene matches: 7. Germline V gene lookup returns CDR1 SGHNT and CDR2 YYREEE (reference sequence). The CDR3 protein is CASSQDRETNQPQHF. The CDR3 DNA follows: TGTGCCAGCAGCCAGGACAGGGAGACAAATCAGCCCCAGCATTTT. Variable domain in full (rest from reference TRBV5-4 and TRBJ1-5): ETGVTQSPTHLIKTRGQQVTLRCSSQSGHNTVSWYQQALGQGPQFIFQYYREEENGRGNFPPRFSGLQFPNYSSELNVNALELDDSALYLCASSQDRETNQPQHFGDGTRLSIL.

V gene TRBV13 combines with J gene TRBJ2-5; D possibly corresponds to TRBD2 (5 bases). Trimming cost V 3 bases and J 5 bases, with 13 bases left between them. The CDR3 is made up of 14 amino acids. Germline V gene data show CDR1 as PRHDT and CDR2 as FYEKMQ (reference sequence). The CDR3 bases are TGTGCCAGCAGCTTTGGACCGGGCGGGGAGACCCAGTACTTC. It encodes CASSFGPGGETQYF.

The rearrangement links TRBV27 to TRBJ2-6; D ambiguous. Between the trimmed V and J ends, which lost 2 bases and 0 bases, there was a span of 11 bases. This CDR3 comprises 17 residues. In germline, CDR1 is MNHEY, CDR2 SMNVEV (reference sequence). For the CDR3, the DNA is TGTGCCAGCAGTTTAAATGGCATAGACTCTGGGGCCAACGTCCTGACTTTC. It specifies CASSLNGIDSGANVLTF.

The V and J genes are TRBV2 and TRBJ1-2, with D possibly matching TRBD1 (6 bases). V lost 4 bases and J 8 bases, leaving 11 bases between the germline ends. Germline V CDR1 and CDR2: SNHLY, FYNNEI. This CDR3 is built from 12 residues. As DNA, the CDR3 is TGTGCCAGCAGTGTTCAGGGGAGGGGCTACACCTTC. Protein product: CASSVQGRGYTF.

V is TRBV5-4 and J is TRBJ2-5, with D hard to call. The CDR3 has 13 residues. V was pared by 2 bases and J by 2 bases, with 7 bases between. Germline CDR1 is SGHNT and CDR2 is YYREEE (reference sequence). CDR3 loop: CASSFRNQETQYF. The CDR3 DNA follows: TGTGCCAGCAGCTTCCGGAATCAAGAGACCCAGTACTTC.

This clone was detected once. The chain uses TRBV29-1 and TRBJ1-2, with TRBD1 as a possible D gene (5 bases). The ends were cut back, 7 bases at V and 4 bases at J, with 13 bases in the middle. Germline-derived CDR1 and CDR2 are SQVTM and ANQGSEA. The CDR3 length is 12 residues. The CDR3 is CSARDGTYGYTF. CDR3 DNA sequence: TGCAGCGCGCGGGACGGGACCTATGGCTACACCTTC.

A single count supports this clone. This chain links TRBV7-9 with TRBJ2-1; 8 bases are a match to TRBD2. Germline V gene data show CDR1 as SEHNR and CDR2 as FQNEAQ (reference sequence). V lost 4 bases to trimming and J lost 2 bases; unmatched junction nucleotides: 7. This CDR3 spans 16 amino acids. The CDR3 DNA reads as TGTGCCAGCAGCTCCCGGGGGGGACCAACCTACAATGAGCAGTTCTTC. This translates into CASSSRGGPTYNEQFF.

This chain joins TRBV6-1 and TRBJ2-1; TRBD2 agrees at 11 bases. V shed 3 bases, J shed 14 bases, and the junction held 9 bases outside the gene matches. Germline CDR1 reads MNHNS; CDR2 reads SASEGT. The CDR3 consists of 14 residues. The CDR3 region is CASSEGLADPREFF. The CDR3 nucleotides read TGTGCCAGCAGTGAGGGACTAGCGGATCCTAGGGAGTTCTTC.

The chain couples TRBV4-1 to TRBJ1-5; D call uncertain. The germline V gene has CDR1 MGHRA and CDR2 YSYEKL. The CDR3 length is 13 residues. V shed 2 bases and J shed 3 bases, with 5 bases lying between them. The chain's CDR3 is CASSQFPNQPQHF. The CDR3 DNA reads TGCGCCAGCAGCCAATTTCCCAATCAGCCCCAGCATTTT.

This clone was detected only once. This chain links TRBV11-2 with TRBJ2-1; D perhaps matches TRBD2 (6 bases). The CDR3 length is 16 residues. V lost 4 bases to trimming and J lost 4 bases, with 17 bases between them. Germline assignment: CDR1 SGHAT and CDR2 FQNNGV. CDR3 bases: TGTGCCAGCAGCTCAATCTCGGGACTCCTATACAATGAGCAGTTCTTC. Encoded protein: CASSSISGLLYNEQFF.

This chain connects TRBV13 to TRBJ1-1; D gene uncertain. The CDR3 has 11 residues. With 3 bases removed from V and 4 bases from J, the gap between germline ends came to 3 bases. The V gene's germline CDR1 is PRHDT and CDR2 FYEKMQ (reference sequence). As DNA, the CDR3 is TGTGCCAGCAGCTTTAGCACTGAAGCTTTCTTT. Protein sequence: CASSFSTEAFF.

This clone appeared a single time. The junction differs from germline at one of its ends, possibly a read error. V and J are TRBV6-6 and TRBJ1-4; D call uncertain. Germline V gene data show CDR1 as MNHNY and CDR2 as SVGAGI (reference sequence). This CDR3 contains 12 residues. The CDR3 region has the DNA TGTGCCAGCAGTTACTCGATTGGTAGCGTCGACTTT. This sequence encodes CASSYSIGSVDF.

The V and J genes are TRBV7-6 and TRBJ2-5; D remains unclear. Per the germline V gene, CDR1 is SGHVS and CDR2 is FNYEAQ. V gave up 3 bases and J gave up 2 bases, with 13 bases separating them. The CDR3 consists of 15 residues. CDR3 amino acids: CASSFRQVGQETQYF. In DNA, the CDR3 is TGTGCCAGCAGCTTCAGGCAGGTGGGTCAAGAGACCCAGTACTTC.

The chain joins TRBV7-9 to TRBJ1-1; D call uncertain. Germline V lookup: CDR1 SEHNR, CDR2 FQNEAQ (reference sequence). V was clipped by 5 bases and J by 0 bases, with 13 bases between them. This CDR3 spans 15 amino acids. The CDR3 protein is CASSPKARLNTEAFF. The CDR3, as DNA: TGTGCCAGCAGCCCGAAGGCCAGGCTGAACACTGAAGCTTTCTTT. The full variable domain, in which reference TRBV7-9 and TRBJ1-1 provide the parts outside the CDR3, is DTGVSQNPRHKITKRGQNVTFRCDPISEHNRLYWYRQTLGQGPEFLTYFQNEAQLEKSRLLSDRFSAERPKGSFSTLEIQRTEQGDSAMYLCASSPKARLNTEAFFGQGTRLTVV.

The CDR3 sequence is CASSYLGGQGDEQYF. As DNA, the CDR3 is TGTGCCAGCAGTTACCTAGGCGGACAGGGGGACGAGCAGTACTTC. This chain links TRBV12-1 with TRBJ2-7; the table calls TRBD1, which could not be checked here. TRBV12-1 is deemed a pseudogene. The CDR3 is 15 amino acids.

The V gene is TRBV6-1, the J gene TRBJ1-2; the D gene is possibly TRBD1 (6 bases). The germline gives CDR1 MNHNS, CDR2 SASEGT. Trimming took 4 bases from V and 7 from J, leaving 16 bases between them. The CDR3 is 14 amino acids. CDR3 loop: CASSVTRGDIGYTF. As DNA, the CDR3 is TGTGCCAGCAGTGTCACGAGGGGGGACATTGGCTACACCTTC.

In nucleotides, the CDR3 is TGTGCCAGCAGTCCCGGGACTAGCGGGAGCGATGAGCAGTTCTTC. Translating it yields CASSPGTSGSDEQFF. This rearrangement joins TRBV27 to TRBJ2-1; TRBD2 matches 14 bases. V gave up 5 bases and J gave up 8 bases; unmatched junction bases: 5. This CDR3 spans 15 amino acids. From germline, CDR1 is MNHEY and CDR2 SMNVEV (reference sequence).

V and J are TRBV15 and TRBJ1-5; 7 nucleotides agree with TRBD1. Germline V gives CDR1 LNHNV, CDR2 YYDKDF (reference sequence). The CDR3 is 18 residues long. Trimming cost V 2 bases and J 3 bases; bases outside gene matches: 13. This CDR3 reads CATSRPSGRGYDNQPQHF. CDR3 nucleotides: TGTGCCACCAGCAGACCCTCAGGCAGGGGGTATGACAATCAGCCCCAGCATTTT.

This clone was seen a single time. The V call is TRBV7-2, the J call TRBJ2-5; possible D gene TRBD2, 6 bases. Trimming removed 1 base from V and 7 bases from J, with 13 bases in between. There are 14 residues in the CDR3. CDR1 and CDR2 (germline): SGHTA, FQGNSA. The CDR3 nucleotides are TGTGCCAGCAGCTTAGGCGGGGCCCCAGGGACCCAGTACTTC. The encoded protein is CASSLGGAPGTQYF. Full variable domain (outside the CDR3, taken from reference TRBV7-2 and TRBJ2-5): GAGVSQSPSNKVTEKGKDVELRCDPISGHTALYWYRQSLGQGLEFLIYFQGNSAPDKSGLPSDRFSAERTGGSVSTLTIQRTQQEDSAVYLCASSLGGAPGTQYFGPGTRLLVL.

This chain joins TRBV27 and TRBJ2-7, with D perhaps matching TRBD1 or TRBD2 (5 bases each). The V gene lost 5 bases and the J gene lost 6 bases, with 17 bases spanning the gap. CDR1 and CDR2 (germline): MNHEY, SMNVEV (reference sequence). The CDR3 spans 14 residues. For the CDR3, the DNA is TGTGCCAGCAGTCTCGGGACCGGGTCGGGCGAGCAGTACTTC. Residues: CASSLGTGSGEQYF.

The chain employs TRBV7-9 and TRBJ2-7, with D perhaps being TRBD1 or TRBD2 (5 bases each). CDR1 is SEHNR and CDR2 is FQNEAQ in the germline V gene (reference sequence). The ends were cut back, 3 bases at V and 1 base at J, with 13 bases in the middle. The CDR3 consists of 15 residues. CDR3 loop: CASSFAGSLSYEQYF. The CDR3 DNA sequence: TGTGCCAGCAGCTTTGCAGGGAGCCTGTCCTACGAGCAGTACTTC.